A single sample gave rise to the 14 T cell receptor beta chains below, sequenced in a study of blood T cell repertoires in COVID-19. Assay: immunoSEQ multiplex PCR; the TCRdb copy retains only in-frame clones and omits some. The profile covers about 350,000 clones, with about 89% appearing a single time and about 6% taken by the ten largest. The sample comprised peripheral blood. Source of these receptors: a woman between 45 and 65 years old with COVID-19, enrolled during active disease.

This clone was recorded a few times. The genes are TRBV5-6 and TRBJ2-7; 11 bases map to TRBD2. From germline, CDR1 is SGHDT and CDR2 YYEEEE. The ends lost 1 base at V and 5 bases at J; junction bases unmatched: 2. This CDR3 is 14 amino acids long. This CDR3 reads CASSLTSGSDEQYF. CDR3 coding DNA: TGTGCCAGCAGCTTGACTAGCGGGAGCGACGAGCAGTACTTC.

The chain employs TRBV7-9 and TRBJ1-1, with a tentative D call TRBD1 (6 bases). Germline loops: CDR1 SEHNR, CDR2 FQNEAQ (reference sequence). This CDR3 contains 15 residues. V lost 1 base to trimming and J lost 0 bases, with 9 bases between them. CDR3 residues: CASSLVTGMNTEAFF. DNA for the CDR3: TGTGCCAGCAGCTTAGTGACAGGAATGAACACTGAAGCTTTCTTT.

The chain carries TRBV19 and TRBJ1-6; D is unclear. This CDR3 spans 16 amino acids. Per the germline V gene, CDR1 is LNHDA and CDR2 is SQIVND (reference sequence). Trimming took 3 bases from V and 2 from J, leaving 11 bases between them. The CDR3 reads CASSIFGVAYNSPLHF. For the CDR3, the DNA is TGTGCCAGTAGTATCTTCGGGGTGGCCTATAATTCACCCCTCCACTTT.

The genes are TRBV11-3 and TRBJ2-7; TRBD2 aligns across 9 bases. The CDR3 has 14 amino acids. V shed 5 bases and J 4 bases; nucleotides not matched to a gene: 6. Germline V gene sequence: CDR1 SGHNT, CDR2 YENEEA. The CDR3 nucleotides read TGTGCCAGCAGCCCTAGCGGGGAAGTTTACGAGCAGTACTTC. This sequence encodes CASSPSGEVYEQYF.

The CDR3 is CASSLQVSYEQYF. The CDR3 DNA is TGTGCCAGCAGCTTACAGGTGTCCTACGAGCAGTACTTC. The chain links TRBV7-2 to TRBJ2-7; D not resolved. The CDR3 runs 13 residues. CDR1 SGHTA and CDR2 FQGNSA come from the germline V gene. Between the trimmed V and J ends, which lost 2 bases and 1 base, there was a span of 6 bases.

This clone appeared a single time. The chain couples TRBV18 to TRBJ2-3; D possibly corresponds to TRBD1 (6 bases). CDR1 is KGHSH, CDR2 LQKENI, per germline. With 4 bases removed from V and 2 bases from J, the gap between germline ends came to 13 bases. The CDR3 loop spans 15 amino acids. CDR3 sequence reads: CASSRNTGTTDTQYF. CDR3 nucleotides: TGTGCCAGCTCACGCAACACAGGGACCACAGATACGCAGTATTTT.

The chain links TRBV4-3 to TRBJ2-1, with a tentative D call TRBD2 (5 bases). This CDR3 has 14 residues. Germline CDR1 is LGHNA and CDR2 is YSLEER. Trimming removed 3 bases at V and 4 bases at J, with 10 bases between. CDR3 protein: CASSQRAGYNEQFF. The DNA of the CDR3 is TGCGCCAGCAGCCAGAGGGCCGGGTACAATGAGCAGTTCTTC.

The chain carries TRBV5-5 and TRBJ1-6, with 7 nucleotides matching TRBD1. V was clipped by 4 bases and J by 9 bases; unmatched bases: 10. Germline CDR1 reads SGHKS; CDR2 reads YYEKEE (reference sequence). This CDR3 region has 15 residues. The CDR3 nucleotides read TGTGCCAGCAGCCGACTAGGGGGCTTGGGTTCACCCCTCCACTTT. Translated: CASSRLGGLGSPLHF.

The table lists this clone with a few counts. The J gene is TRBJ2-1, the V gene TRBV9; no clear D gene. The CDR3 runs 15 residues. Germline V gives CDR1 SGDLS, CDR2 YYNGEE. The V gene lost 0 bases and the J gene lost 7 bases, with 14 bases spanning the gap. The DNA for the CDR3 is TGTGCCAGCAGCGTAGTTCCCAGTGCTAGTAATGAGCAGTTCTTC. Its translation: CASSVVPSASNEQFF.

The V and J genes are TRBV5-1 and TRBJ1-2, with D possibly being TRBD1 (6 bases). The CDR3 sequence is 15 residues long. Trimming took 1 base from V and 5 from J, leaving 15 bases between them. Germline CDR1 reads SGHRS; CDR2 reads YFSETQ. This CDR3 is CASSLSAGVVYGYTF. In DNA form, the CDR3 reads TGCGCCAGCAGCTTGTCGGCAGGGGTGGTGTATGGCTACACCTTC.

There are a few counts of this clone. The V gene is TRBV5-6, the J gene TRBJ1-6; D is possibly TRBD1 (6 bases). The germline V and J ends were trimmed by 5 bases and 6 bases, with 18 bases remaining between them. Germline V gene data show CDR1 as SGHDT and CDR2 as YYEEEE. CDR3 length: 16 residues. As DNA, the CDR3 is TGTGCCAGCAGTTTTTTTACCGGGACAAGTAATTCACCCCTCCACTTT. It specifies CASSFFTGTSNSPLHF.

The chain joins TRBV3-1 (or the pseudogene TRBV3-2) to TRBJ1-2, with 8 bases lining up with TRBD1. V was clipped by 4 bases and J by 8 bases; unmatched bases: 9. CDR1 and CDR2 (germline): LGHDT, YNNKEL (reference sequence). This CDR3 has 14 amino acids. CDR3 coding DNA: TGTGCCAGCAGCCCTAGACAGGGGTTTGGAGGCTACACCTTC. This codes for CASSPRQGFGGYTF.

The chain joins TRBV9 to TRBJ1-4; 9 bases align to TRBD1. V gave up 4 bases and J gave up 7 bases; unmatched junction bases: 8. CDR3 size: 15 residues. The germline V gene encodes CDR1 SGDLS and CDR2 YYNGEE. The CDR3, as DNA: TGTGCCAGCAGCCTCACAGGGGGCGGGGGTGAAAAACTGTTTTTT. Protein sequence: CASSLTGGGGEKLFF.

This chain connects TRBV7-6 to TRBJ2-7; TRBD2 matches at 7 bases. CDR1 and CDR2 from the germline V gene are SGHVS and FNYEAQ. The CDR3 sequence is 14 residues long. Trimming took 5 bases from V and 3 from J; bases not matched to a gene: 7. This chain's CDR3 is CASSPSGPHYEQYF. CDR3 sequence (DNA): TGTGCCAGCAGCCCTAGCGGACCCCACTACGAGCAGTACTTC.